These T cell receptor beta chains were read from a single sample in a study of control samples from healthy donors and cancer patients. Method: immunoSEQ multiplex PCR; TCRdb's copy keeps in-frame clones and lacks some. The table records about 120,000 clones, more than 70% of them present only once. Sequenced input: blood. These receptors all come from a man in his sixties in good health. Both conserved end residues are part of each CDR3. A D gene is named only where the DNA matches it firmly. A row's size may be missing; if present it is once, few, many or a size class.

V gene | D gene | clone size | CDR3 protein
TRBV7-3 | NA | NA | CASSSFTDTQYF
TRBV19 | TRBD1 | few | CATGTGGFYGYTF
TRBV7-8 | TRBD2 | NA | CASSLSFYGLAGDTPMGTQYF
TRBV11-3 | TRBD2 | NA | CASSRGLAGGSNTGELFF
TRBV18 | TRBD1 | NA | CASSPLTGEDVTF
TRBV14 | TRBD1 | NA | CASSPSNRGRGNTIYF
TRBV28 | NA | NA | CASSSPFTGSLEQYF
TRBV7-8 | NA | NA | CASSLFVGSSYEQYF
TRBV7-7 | TRBD2 | NA | CASSSLGGLAGIQETQYF
TRBV28 | NA | NA | CASSPARVEQYF
TRBV7-6 | NA | NA | CASSRSGASYNEQFF
TRBV5-1 | NA | NA | CASSVRDSKWETQYF
TRBV11-3 | NA | NA | CASSLRLVVHEQFF
TRBV6-6 | NA | NA | CASSRSGDQPQHF
TRBV7-2 | NA | once | CASSNQGTVQPQHF
TRBV3-1/TRBV3-2 | NA | NA | CASGFRAYEQYF
TRBV5-1 | NA | NA | CASSSTTDSAGNTIYF
TRBV18 | NA | NA | CASSPRGDRLSYEQYF
TRBV6-1 | NA | NA | CASSEQVSLYF
TRBV28 | NA | NA | CASTAGGRTNEKLFF
TRBV9 | TRBD1 | NA | CASSVGQGVSGNTIYF
TRBV28 | TRBD1 | NA | CASSSPGTGDYGYTF
TRBV18 | NA | few | CASSPSQAYEQYF
TRBV9 | TRBD1 | NA | CASSVDPGGDEAFF
TRBV7-9 | NA | NA | CASSLGPINYGYTF
TRBV30 | TRBD2 | NA | CAWSVGSGGTGELFF
TRBV19 | NA | NA | CASSITRGTEAFF
TRBV28 | NA | NA | CASSSATAHSYEQYF
TRBV7-8 | NA | NA | CASSLADNQPQHF
TRBV6-2/TRBV6-3 | TRBD1 | NA | CASSPGTVVTIYF
TRBV7-2 | NA | once | CASSLGRGEAFF
TRBV28 | TRBD1 | NA | CASSFRDRGPISRQKLFF
TRBV23-1 | NA | NA | CASSRHPQGVGTEAFF
TRBV20-1 | TRBD1 | NA | CSASQGRGDYSNQPQHF
TRBV28 | TRBD1 | NA | CASSLLSPGQGHWGNTIYF
TRBV19 | TRBD1 | NA | CASRSGTGSTGELFF
TRBV19 | NA | NA | CASSIHILTNEKLFF
TRBV21-1 | NA | NA | CASSNLSGGSNQPQHF
TRBV18 | NA | NA | CASSPPAGYGNTIYF
TRBV4-1 | TRBD2 | NA | CASSQGGAGGTSGETQYF
TRBV30 | TRBD1 | NA | CAWDRDRGYNEQFF
TRBV12-3/TRBV12-4 | NA | NA | CASSLNQEAFF
TRBV9 | NA | NA | CASSVAEGLSTEAFF
TRBV9 | NA | NA | CASSVGDNSLSGNTIYF
TRBV19 | TRBD1 | NA | CASGQGANEKLFF
TRBV19 | NA | NA | CASSILVGVSTEAFF
TRBV19 | NA | NA | CASSPSPGGNQPQHF
TRBV19 | NA | once | CASSSQAGSYGYTF
TRBV19 | NA | few | CASSIGTASYNEQFF
TRBV7-9 | NA | NA | CASSLAGLWENTEAFF
TRBV11-2 | TRBD1 | NA | CASSPRQGREQYF
TRBV7-2 | TRBD2 | NA | CASSQLAGYNEQFF
TRBV19 | NA | NA | CATPAGLGGELFF
TRBV3-1/TRBV3-2 | NA | NA | CASSQGGTSGPYGYTF
TRBV7-9 | TRBD1 | NA | CASSASVRDRGQETQYF
TRBV18 | TRBD1 | NA | CASSPGTGREGYF
TRBV7-2 | NA | NA | CASSLAGNQETQYF
TRBV4-3 | TRBD1 | NA | CASSQRAGGGYGYTF
TRBV19 | TRBD2 | NA | CASSISVRSVAGGPGTETQYF